The T cell receptor beta chain under discussion was sequenced for a study of blood T cells in healthy people across ages. Findings and caveats of the study: For the donors, CMV status was unknown and possibly confounded expanded clonotype changes.

The authors ran a second PCR of about 7 to 12 cycles using a sample-barcoded 5' primer and a J-beta primer mix. TCRdb processed the 5' RACE reads anew with MiXCR; each CDR3 protein has one entry. The table includes about 1.1 million distinct CDR3 sequences, around two fifths detected once. This CDR3 has 14 amino acids. V shed 5 bases and J 2 bases; nucleotides not matched to a gene: 5. Looked up from germline, CDR1 is MNHEY and CDR2 is SVGAGI. A word on this clonotype: The antigen is not known.

The donors, all healthy, were Caucasians living in Russia, aged about 6 to 90. The sample, around 9.9 milliliters of peripheral blood, was drawn from each donor. Material for sequencing was blood. The rearrangement joins TRBV6-5 to TRBJ1-2; TRBD1 aligns across 7 bases. The source of this sequence is a young man in good health. In DNA, the CDR3 is TGTGCCAGCAGTCTACAGACAGGGAACTATGGCTACACCTTC. Translation: CASSLQTGNYGYTF.